This T cell receptor (beta chain) was sequenced for a study of early T cells in non-severe SARS-CoV-2 infection. Attached unique molecular identifiers marked individual cDNA molecules. TCRdb reprocessed the 5' RACE reads via MiXCR and lists one record per CDR3 protein. The sample records some 27,000 distinct CDR3 sequences, around 6% being singletons. The germline CDR1 and CDR2 sequences are LNHDA and SQIVND (reference sequence). The CDR3 spans 15 residues. With V trimmed by 5 bases and J by 1 base, 4 bases remained unmatched. This clonotype was recorded many times. The sequencing sample was made of whole blood. This rearrangement joins TRBV19 to TRBJ2-1; 8 nucleotides line up with TRBD2. The receptor's source is an adult who was a healthcare worker with PCR-confirmed SARS-CoV-2 infection or an uninfected control (not recorded which). Written as DNA, the CDR3 is TGTGCCAGTAGTGCCGGGACTAGATCCTACAATGAGCAGTTCTTC. Its protein product is CASSAGTRSYNEQFF.